This T cell receptor (beta chain) was observed in a study of T cells in women clearing cervical HPV infection. The table came from immunoSEQ multiplex PCR; TCRdb's copy has only in-frame clones and leaves some out. The sample holds about 33,000 clones. What was sequenced was blood buffy coat. This clonotype was sampled from a woman between 18 and 70 years old with a cervical HPV16 infection that either progressed to CIN3+ or cleared (not recorded which).

The CDR3 DNA, read in part, is TGTGCCAGCAGTTTACTTAGGGAAAACATT. This translates into CASSLLRENI. Given in full, the CDR3 is CASSLLRENIQYF. The J gene is TRBJ2-4, the V gene TRBV28; D remains unclear. The read halts 3 residues ahead of the CDR3 end, with the missing end drawn from the germline J gene. Trimming removed 2 bases from V and 5 bases from J, with 7 bases in between. Looked up from germline, CDR1 is MDHEN and CDR2 is SYDVKM. The CDR3 has 13 amino acids. Complete variable domain (other parts from reference TRBV28 and TRBJ2-4): DVKVTQSSRYLVKRTGEKVFLECVQDMDHENMFWYRQDPGLGLRLIYFSYDVKMKEKGDIPEGYSVSREKKERFSLILESASTNQTSMYLCASSLLRENIQYFGAGTRLSVL.